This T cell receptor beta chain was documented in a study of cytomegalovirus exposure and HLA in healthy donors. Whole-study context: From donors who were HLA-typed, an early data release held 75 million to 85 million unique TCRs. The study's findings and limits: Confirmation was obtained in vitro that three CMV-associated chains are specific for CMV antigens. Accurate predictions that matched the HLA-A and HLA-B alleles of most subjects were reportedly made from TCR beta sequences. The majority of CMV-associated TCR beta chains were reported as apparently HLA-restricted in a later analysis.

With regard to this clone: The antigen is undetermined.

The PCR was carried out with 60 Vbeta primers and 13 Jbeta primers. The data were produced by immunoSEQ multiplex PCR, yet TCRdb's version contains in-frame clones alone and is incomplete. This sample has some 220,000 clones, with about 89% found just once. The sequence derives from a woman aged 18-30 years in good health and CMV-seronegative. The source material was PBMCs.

In DNA form, the CDR3 reads TGTGCCAGTAGTATTTACAGGGCTGCAACTAATGAAAAACTGTTTTTT. Translating gives CASSIYRAATNEKLFF. V and J are TRBV19 and TRBJ1-4; maybe TRBD1 (6 bases). Trimming cost V 3 bases and J 0 bases, with 11 bases left between them. This CDR3 contains 16 residues. Germline V gene sequence: CDR1 LNHDA, CDR2 SQIVND (reference sequence). Looking up the rest from reference TRBV19 and TRBJ1-4 gives the full variable domain: DGGITQSPKYLFRKEGQNVTLSCEQNLNHDAMYWYRQDPGQGLRLIYYSQIVNDFQKGDIAEGYSVSREKKESFPLTVTSAQKNPTAFYLCASSIYRAATNEKLFFGSGTQLSVL.